The present TCR beta chain was sequenced within a study of Ad26.COV2.S vaccination and SARS-CoV-2 variants. Looking at the study overall: The trial was COV1001 and the donor's arm was Ad26.COV2.S.

Treatment denoted: some 20 received Ad26.COV2.S at low or high dose, single or two shots; about 5 received placebo; per-sample allocation not given. All samples were drawn on day 63, counting from the first vaccine or placebo injection. Recruitment in Boston yielded a donor of adult age, 18-55 years. Its platform was an Ad26 vector, and its expressed antigen was Wuhan-strain SARS-CoV-2 spike. This clone is a singleton in its sample. Assay: immunoSEQ multiplex PCR; the TCRdb copy retains only in-frame clones and omits some. This table holds around 400,000 clones, 89% found once. The CDR3 length is 13 residues. Germline CDR1 SGHKS, CDR2 YYEKEE (reference sequence). V lost 3 bases and J lost 2, with 8 bases in between.

The receptor's source is a person aged 18-60 years who received the Ad26.COV2.S COVID-19 vaccine or a placebo. V usage is TRBV5-5 and J usage is TRBJ1-2; perhaps TRBD1 as D (5 bases). Sequenced material: peripheral blood, taken in a trial of Ad26.COV2.S vaccine versus placebo. The CDR3 sequence: CASSSRQNYGYTF. Written as DNA, the CDR3 is TGTGCCAGCAGCTCGCGACAGAACTATGGCTACACCTTC.